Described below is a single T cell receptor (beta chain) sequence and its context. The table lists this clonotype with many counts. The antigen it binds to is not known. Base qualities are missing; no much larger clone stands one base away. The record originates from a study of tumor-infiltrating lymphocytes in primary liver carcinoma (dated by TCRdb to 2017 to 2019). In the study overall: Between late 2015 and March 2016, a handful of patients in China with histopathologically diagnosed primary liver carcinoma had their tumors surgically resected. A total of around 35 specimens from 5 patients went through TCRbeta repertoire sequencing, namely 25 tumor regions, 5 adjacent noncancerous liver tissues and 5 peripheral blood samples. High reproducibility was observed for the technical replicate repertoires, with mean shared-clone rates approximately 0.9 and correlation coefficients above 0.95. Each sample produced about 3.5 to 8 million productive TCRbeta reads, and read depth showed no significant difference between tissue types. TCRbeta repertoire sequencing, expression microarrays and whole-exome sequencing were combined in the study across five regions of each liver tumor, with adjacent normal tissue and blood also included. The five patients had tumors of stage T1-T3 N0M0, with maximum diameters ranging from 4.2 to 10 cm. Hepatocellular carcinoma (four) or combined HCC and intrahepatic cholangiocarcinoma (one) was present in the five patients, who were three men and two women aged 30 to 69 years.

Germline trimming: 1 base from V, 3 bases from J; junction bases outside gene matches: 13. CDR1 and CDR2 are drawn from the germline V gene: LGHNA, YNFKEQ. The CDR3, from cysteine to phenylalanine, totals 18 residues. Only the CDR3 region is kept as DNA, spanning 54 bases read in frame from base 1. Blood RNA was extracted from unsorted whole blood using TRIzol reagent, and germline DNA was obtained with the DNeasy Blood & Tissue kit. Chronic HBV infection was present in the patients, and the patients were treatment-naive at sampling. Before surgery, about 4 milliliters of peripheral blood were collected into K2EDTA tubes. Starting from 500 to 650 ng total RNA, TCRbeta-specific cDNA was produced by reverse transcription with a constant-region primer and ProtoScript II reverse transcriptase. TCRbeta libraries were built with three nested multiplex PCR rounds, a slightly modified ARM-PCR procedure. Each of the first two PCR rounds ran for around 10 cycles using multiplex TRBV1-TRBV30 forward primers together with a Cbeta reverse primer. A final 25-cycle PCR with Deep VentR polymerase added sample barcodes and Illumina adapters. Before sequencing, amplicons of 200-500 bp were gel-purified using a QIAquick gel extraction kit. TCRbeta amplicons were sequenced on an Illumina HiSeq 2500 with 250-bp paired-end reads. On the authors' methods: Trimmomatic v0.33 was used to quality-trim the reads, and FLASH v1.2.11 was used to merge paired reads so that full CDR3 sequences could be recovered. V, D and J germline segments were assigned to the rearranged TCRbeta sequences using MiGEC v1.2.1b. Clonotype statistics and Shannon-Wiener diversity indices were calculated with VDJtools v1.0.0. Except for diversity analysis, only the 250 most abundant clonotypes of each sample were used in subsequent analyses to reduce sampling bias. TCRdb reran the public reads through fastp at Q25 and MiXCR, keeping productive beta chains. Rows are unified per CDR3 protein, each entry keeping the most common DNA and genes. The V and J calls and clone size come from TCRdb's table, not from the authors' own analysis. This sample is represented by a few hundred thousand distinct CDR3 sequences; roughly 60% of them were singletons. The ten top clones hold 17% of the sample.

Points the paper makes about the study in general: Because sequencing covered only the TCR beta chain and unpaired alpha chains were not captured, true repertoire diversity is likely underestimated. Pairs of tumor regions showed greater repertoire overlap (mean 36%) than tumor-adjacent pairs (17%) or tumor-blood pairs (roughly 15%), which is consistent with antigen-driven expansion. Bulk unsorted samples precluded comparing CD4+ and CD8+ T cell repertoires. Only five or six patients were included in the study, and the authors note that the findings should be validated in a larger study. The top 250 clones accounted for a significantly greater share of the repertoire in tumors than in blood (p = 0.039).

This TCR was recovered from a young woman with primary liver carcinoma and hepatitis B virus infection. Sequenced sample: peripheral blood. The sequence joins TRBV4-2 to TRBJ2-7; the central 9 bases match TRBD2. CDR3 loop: CASSQGPSGTKVGYEQYF. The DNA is TGTGCCAGCAGCCAAGGTCCTAGCGGGACGAAAGTGGGCTACGAGCAGTACTTC.